This T cell receptor beta chain is drawn from a study of T cell responses to AZD1222 COVID-19 vaccine. Findings of the study overall: Seropositive AZD1222 recipients at baseline numbered only five or six. Distributed over spike, vaccine-associated CD4 TCRs predominated at 160-218 and 743-854. Donors were chiefly white British, with a greater number of females, and clonal diversity was perhaps underestimated.

With V trimmed by 4 bases and J by 7 bases, 9 bases remained unmatched. Looked up from germline, CDR1 is SGDLS and CDR2 is YYNGEE. The CDR3 contains 15 residues. With regard to this clone: The antigen remains undetermined.

Clones were read by immunoSEQ multiplex PCR, and TCRdb kept only the in-frame ones, dropping some. The table lists some 140,000 clones, 80% to 90% of them singletons. The input for sequencing was peripheral blood, taken 28 days after the second AZD1222 dose. This rearrangement joins TRBV9 to TRBJ2-1; 9 nucleotides align to TRBD2. This TCR derives from an adult who received the AZD1222 COVID-19 vaccine. CDR3 DNA: TGTGCCAGCAGCCTCGCCCTAGCGGGGAATAATGAGCAGTTCTTC. It codes for CASSLALAGNNEQFF.